This T cell receptor (beta chain) was identified in a study of T cell responses to AZD1222 COVID-19 vaccine. Per the germline V gene, CDR1 is SQVTM and CDR2 is ANQGSEA. The CDR3 totals 14 residues. The V end lost 5 bases, the J end lost 4 bases, and 17 bases lay between the germline ends. Repertoires were generated with immunoSEQ multiplex PCR, while TCRdb's copy carries only in-frame clones and drops some. The table lists some 120,000 clones, roughly 88% of them singletons. This clone appeared once. The gene calls are TRBV29-1 and TRBJ1-2; maybe TRBD1 (6 bases). The receptor was derived from an adult who received the AZD1222 COVID-19 vaccine. This sample comprised peripheral blood, obtained 28 days after the second AZD1222 dose. CDR3: CSVQKGQYPYGYTF. For the CDR3, the DNA is TGCAGCGTTCAAAAGGGACAATACCCCTATGGCTACACCTTC. The full variable domain, rest sourced from reference TRBV29-1 and TRBJ1-2, is SAVISQKPSRDICQRGTSLTIQCQVDSQVTMMFWYRQQPGQSLTLIATANQGSEATYESGFVIDKFPISRPNLTFSTLTVSNMSPEDSSIYLCSVQKGQYPYGYTFGSGTRLTVV.